The 8 T cell receptor beta chains below were found in one sample sequenced in a study of blood T cell repertoires in COVID-19. The data were produced by immunoSEQ multiplex PCR, yet TCRdb's version contains in-frame clones alone and is incomplete. The data hold about 82,000 clones, with about 82% observed a single time. The sequencing input was peripheral blood. These receptors were taken from a man older than 75 with active or convalescent COVID-19.

This chain links TRBV19 with TRBJ2-2; 10 bases match TRBD1. V gave up 4 bases and J gave up 6 bases; unmatched junction bases: 20. Germline loops: CDR1 LNHDA, CDR2 SQIVND (reference sequence). The CDR3 covers 20 residues. In DNA form, the CDR3 reads TGTGCCAGTAGTAGAGCCGGCAACTCAAGAGGACAGGGGGGAGCCGGGGAGCTGTTTTTT. It codes for CASSRAGNSRGQGGAGELFF.

V gene TRBV4-1 combines with J gene TRBJ1-2; D is uncertain. The CDR3 has 15 amino acids. Germline-derived CDR1 and CDR2 are MGHRA and YSYEKL. Trimming shortened V by 0 bases and J by 8 bases, and 16 bases separated the two germline ends. The CDR3 DNA is TGCGCCAGCAGCCAAGAGTCCAGGCTCCTTGGGGGCTACACCTTC. It yields the protein CASSQESRLLGGYTF.

The chain combines TRBV7-9 with TRBJ2-3; D ambiguous. CDR1 SEHNR and CDR2 FQNEAQ come from the germline V gene (reference sequence). The CDR3 covers 14 residues. V lost 7 bases to trimming and J lost 1 base, with 12 bases between them. The CDR3 loop is CASTPRQGTDTQYF. CDR3 coding DNA: TGTGCCAGCACCCCCCGGCAGGGCACAGATACGCAGTATTTT.

The genes are TRBV7-2 and TRBJ1-6; a weak D match, TRBD1 (6 bases). The germline V gene encodes CDR1 SGHTA and CDR2 FQGNSA. V was cut by 2 bases and J by 5 bases, with 10 bases left in between. CDR3 length: 15 amino acids. The CDR3 protein is CASSLNAGDNSPLHF. The CDR3 bases are TGTGCCAGCAGCTTAAACGCAGGGGATAATTCACCCCTCCACTTT.

This rearrangement joins TRBV6-1 to TRBJ1-2; possibly TRBD1 for D (5 bases). This CDR3 comprises 13 residues. Germline V gene data show CDR1 as MNHNS and CDR2 as SASEGT. V lost 2 bases and J lost 4, with 8 bases in between. In DNA, the CDR3 is TGTGCCAGCAGTGAACAGGGAACCTATGGCTACACCTTC. It encodes CASSEQGTYGYTF.

The chain uses TRBV27 and TRBJ2-6, with 7 bases lining up with TRBD1. V trimming: 6 bases; J trimming: 0 bases; junction bases outside the gene matches: 5. This CDR3 has 16 amino acids. From germline, CDR1 is MNHEY and CDR2 SMNVEV (reference sequence). In DNA, the CDR3 is TGTGCCAGCAGACGGGACAGCTACTCTGGGGCCAACGTCCTGACTTTC. Protein: CASRRDSYSGANVLTF.

CDR3 in DNA: TGTGCCAGTAGTATCGGTCAACACGGTACGAGGGAAAAACTGTTTTTT. This encodes CASSIGQHGTREKLFF. The genes are TRBV19 and TRBJ1-4; D is unclear. CDR3 size: 16 residues. Germline CDR1 is LNHDA and CDR2 is SQIVND (reference sequence). The V gene lost 3 bases and the J gene lost 8 bases, with 19 bases spanning the gap.

V usage is TRBV11-3 and J usage is TRBJ2-3; D gene uncertain. V lost 2 bases and J lost 2, with 5 bases in between. The germline gives CDR1 SGHNT, CDR2 YENEEA. The CDR3 has 13 residues. The CDR3 spells CASSLTATDTQYF. For the CDR3, the DNA is TGTGCCAGCAGCTTAACAGCCACAGATACGCAGTATTTT.